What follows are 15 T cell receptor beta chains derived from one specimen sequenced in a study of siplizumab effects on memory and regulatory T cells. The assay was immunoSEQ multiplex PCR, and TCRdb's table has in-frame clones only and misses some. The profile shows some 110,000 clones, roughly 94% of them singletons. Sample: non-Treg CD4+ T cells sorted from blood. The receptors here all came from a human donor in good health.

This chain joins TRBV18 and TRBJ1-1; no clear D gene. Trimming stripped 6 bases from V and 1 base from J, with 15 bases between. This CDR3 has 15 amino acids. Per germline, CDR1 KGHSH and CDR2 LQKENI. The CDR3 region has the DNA TGTGCCAGCTCTCCAAAAGGAGGAACGAACACTGAAGCTTTCTTT. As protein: CASSPKGGTNTEAFF.

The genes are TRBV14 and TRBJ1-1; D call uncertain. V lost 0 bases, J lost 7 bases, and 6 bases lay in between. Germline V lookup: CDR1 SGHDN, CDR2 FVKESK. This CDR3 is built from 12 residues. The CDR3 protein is CASSQDYIEAFF. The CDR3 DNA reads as TGTGCCAGCAGCCAAGACTATATTGAAGCTTTCTTT.

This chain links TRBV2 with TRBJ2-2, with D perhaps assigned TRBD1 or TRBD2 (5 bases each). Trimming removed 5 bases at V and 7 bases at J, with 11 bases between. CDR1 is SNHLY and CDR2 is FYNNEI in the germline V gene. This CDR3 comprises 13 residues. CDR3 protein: CASSQNGGGELFF. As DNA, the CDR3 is TGTGCCAGCAGTCAAAATGGGGGCGGGGAGCTGTTTTTT.

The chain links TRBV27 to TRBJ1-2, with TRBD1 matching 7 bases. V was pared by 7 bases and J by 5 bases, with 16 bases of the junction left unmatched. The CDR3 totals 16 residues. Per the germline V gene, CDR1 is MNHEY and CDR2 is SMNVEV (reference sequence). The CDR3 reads CASTPLGQGVTYGYTF. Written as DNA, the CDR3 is TGTGCCAGCACCCCACTGGGGCAGGGGGTAACGTATGGCTACACCTTC.

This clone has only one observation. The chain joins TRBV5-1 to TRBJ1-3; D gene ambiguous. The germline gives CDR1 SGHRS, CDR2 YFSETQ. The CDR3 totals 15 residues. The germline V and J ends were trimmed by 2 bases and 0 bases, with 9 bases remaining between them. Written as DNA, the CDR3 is TGCGCCAGCAGCTTAAGCGGGAACTCTGGAAACACCATATATTTT. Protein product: CASSLSGNSGNTIYF.

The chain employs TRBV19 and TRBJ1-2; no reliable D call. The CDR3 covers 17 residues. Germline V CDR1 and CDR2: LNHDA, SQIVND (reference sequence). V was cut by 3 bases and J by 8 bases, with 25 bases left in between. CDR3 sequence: CASSIADPGAGRGGYTF. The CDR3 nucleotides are TGTGCCAGTAGTATTGCTGACCCCGGCGCTGGCCGAGGGGGCTACACCTTC.

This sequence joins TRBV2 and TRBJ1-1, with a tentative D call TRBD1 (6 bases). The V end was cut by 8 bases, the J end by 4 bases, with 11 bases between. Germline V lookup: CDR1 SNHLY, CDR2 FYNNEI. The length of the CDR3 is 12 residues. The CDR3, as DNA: TGTGCCAGCGGTAGGGGGAGCACTGAAGCTTTCTTT. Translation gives CASGRGSTEAFF. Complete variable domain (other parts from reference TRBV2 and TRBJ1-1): EPEVTQTPSHQVTQMGQEVILRCVPISNHLYFYWYRQILGQKVEFLVSFYNNEISEKSEIFDDQFSVERPDGSNFTLKIRSTKLEDSAMYFCASGRGSTEAFFGQGTRLTVV.

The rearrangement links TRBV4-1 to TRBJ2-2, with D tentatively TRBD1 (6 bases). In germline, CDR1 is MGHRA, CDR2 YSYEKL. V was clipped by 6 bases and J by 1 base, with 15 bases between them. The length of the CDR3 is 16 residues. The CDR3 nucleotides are TGCGCCAGCAGACAAAATCCGGGACAGAACACCGGGGAGCTGTTTTTT. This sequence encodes CASRQNPGQNTGELFF.

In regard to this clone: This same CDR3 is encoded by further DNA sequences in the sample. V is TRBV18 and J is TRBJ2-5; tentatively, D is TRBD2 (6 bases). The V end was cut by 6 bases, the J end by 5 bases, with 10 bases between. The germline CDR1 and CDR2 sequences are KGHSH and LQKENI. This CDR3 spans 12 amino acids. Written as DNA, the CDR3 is TGTGCCAGCTCTCCTCGGGGGGAGACCCAGTACTTC. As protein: CASSPRGETQYF.

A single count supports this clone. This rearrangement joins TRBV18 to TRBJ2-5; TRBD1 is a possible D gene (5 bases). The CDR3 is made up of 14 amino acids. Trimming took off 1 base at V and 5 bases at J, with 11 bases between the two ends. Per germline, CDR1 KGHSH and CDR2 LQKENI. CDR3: CASSPRRAGETQYF. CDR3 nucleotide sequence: TGTGCCAGCTCACCACGACGTGCAGGGGAGACCCAGTACTTC.

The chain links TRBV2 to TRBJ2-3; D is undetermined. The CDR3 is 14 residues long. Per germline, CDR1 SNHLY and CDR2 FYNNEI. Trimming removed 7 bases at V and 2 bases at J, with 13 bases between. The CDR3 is CASNRAAYTDTQYF. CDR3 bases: TGTGCCAGCAATCGGGCGGCATACACAGATACGCAGTATTTT.

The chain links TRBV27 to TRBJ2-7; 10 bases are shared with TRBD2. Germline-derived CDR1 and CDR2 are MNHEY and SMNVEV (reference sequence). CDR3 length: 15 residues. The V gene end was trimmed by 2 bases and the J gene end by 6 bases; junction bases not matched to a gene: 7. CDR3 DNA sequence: TGTGCCAGCAGTTTAAGTCCTAGCGGGAGTTCCGAGCAGTACTTC. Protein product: CASSLSPSGSSEQYF.

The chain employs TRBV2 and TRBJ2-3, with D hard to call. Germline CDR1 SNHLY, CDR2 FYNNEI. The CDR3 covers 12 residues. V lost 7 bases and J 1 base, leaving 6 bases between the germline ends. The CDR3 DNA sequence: TGTGCCAGCACCCGGGGCACAGATACGCAGTATTTT. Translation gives CASTRGTDTQYF.

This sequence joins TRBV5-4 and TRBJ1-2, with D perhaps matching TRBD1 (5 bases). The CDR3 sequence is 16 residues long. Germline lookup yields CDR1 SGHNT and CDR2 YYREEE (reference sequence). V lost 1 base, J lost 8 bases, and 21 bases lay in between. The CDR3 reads CASSLSHPGLREGYTF. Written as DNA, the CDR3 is TGTGCCAGCAGCTTGTCTCACCCGGGACTTAGGGAAGGCTACACCTTC.

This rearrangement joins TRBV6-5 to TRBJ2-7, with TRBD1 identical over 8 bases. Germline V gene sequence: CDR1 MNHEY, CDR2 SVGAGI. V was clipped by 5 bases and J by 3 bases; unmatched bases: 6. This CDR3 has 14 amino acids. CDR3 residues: CASSRQGRNYEQYF. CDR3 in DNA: TGTGCCAGCAGTAGACAGGGGCGCAACTACGAGCAGTACTTC.